The next 26 T cell receptor beta chains were all read from a single sample in a study of T cells after yellow fever vaccination. One entry per CDR3 protein results from TCRdb running MiXCR on the 5' RACE reads. The sample yields around 310,000 distinct CDR3 sequences, around 3.9% seen once. The starting material was PBMCs, obtained on the day of the yellow fever booster vaccination. All receptors derive from a man aged 18 to 30 who received the YFV17D yellow fever vaccine.

This clonotype has at least ten counts. The rearrangement joins TRBV10-3 to TRBJ2-1, with TRBD2 matching 7 bases. With 0 bases clipped from V and 0 bases from J, the junction kept 5 bases outside the gene matches. The CDR3 runs 17 residues. Germline assignment: CDR1 ENHRY and CDR2 SYGVKD. The CDR3 protein is CAISESLASSSYNEQFF. CDR3 nucleotide sequence: TGTGCCATCAGTGAGTCACTAGCGTCAAGCTCCTACAATGAGCAGTTCTTC.

The V call is TRBV27, the J call TRBJ1-2; TRBD1 might be the D (5 bases). The CDR3 length is 15 residues. Germline CDR1 reads MNHEY; CDR2 reads SMNVEV (reference sequence). The V end was cut by 1 base, the J end by 0 bases, with 9 bases between. CDR3 residues: CASSLWGSTNYGYTF. DNA of the CDR3: TGTGCCAGCAGTTTATGGGGCAGTACTAACTATGGCTACACCTTC.

V is TRBV7-2 and J is TRBJ2-5; D gene uncertain. Trimming cost V 1 base and J 1 base, with 13 bases left between them. Germline V lookup: CDR1 SGHTA, CDR2 FQGNSA. The CDR3 spans 16 residues. This CDR3 reads CASSLVGSGGQETQYF. CDR3 nucleotide sequence: TGTGCCAGCAGCTTAGTGGGGTCAGGCGGCCAAGAGACCCAGTACTTC. Together with reference TRBV7-2 and TRBJ2-5, the CDR3 gives the full variable domain: GAGVSQSPSNKVTEKGKDVELRCDPISGHTALYWYRQSLGQGLEFLIYFQGNSAPDKSGLPSDRFSAERTGGSVSTLTIQRTQQEDSAVYLCASSLVGSGGQETQYFGPGTRLLVL.

This clonotype was counted ten times or more. The rearrangement uses TRBV6-5 and TRBJ1-4, with 7 bases aligning to TRBD1. The J segment lost 7 bases and the V segment lost 4 bases, leaving 9 bases of the junction unmatched. The CDR3 runs 15 residues. Germline CDR1 MNHEY, CDR2 SVGAGI. The CDR3 coding sequence is TGTGCCAGCAGTTCCAGGGACAGCTCCGGTGAAAAACTGTTTTTT. As protein: CASSSRDSSGEKLFF.

A few counts support this clonotype. This chain connects TRBV4-1 to TRBJ2-5; D gene ambiguous. The CDR3 loop spans 14 amino acids. V lost 1 base and J 5 bases, leaving 11 bases between the germline ends. Germline lookup yields CDR1 MGHRA and CDR2 YSYEKL. Here the CDR3 reads CASSQAGLRETQYF. CDR3 DNA sequence: TGCGCCAGCAGCCAAGCCGGGTTAAGGGAGACCCAGTACTTC.

This clonotype was picked up many times. V is TRBV20-1 and J is TRBJ2-5; D not resolved. Germline CDR1 and CDR2: DFQATT and SNEGSKA (reference sequence). This CDR3 has 10 amino acids. V lost 3 bases and J lost 5, with 4 bases in between. Here the CDR3 DNA reads TGCAGTGCTAGGTTGGAGACCCAGTACTTC. Its protein is CSARLETQYF.

This clonotype was counted a few times. This rearrangement joins TRBV4-1 to TRBJ2-6; D remains ambiguous. This CDR3 is 15 amino acids long. Trimming left V 6 bases short and J 3 bases short, with 12 bases between. Per the germline V gene, CDR1 is MGHRA and CDR2 is YSYEKL. The CDR3 DNA reads TGCGCCAGCAGGATTACGGCCTTTGGGGCCAACGTCCTGACTTTC. This codes for CASRITAFGANVLTF.

This clonotype appeared many times. The chain's CDR3 is CSVDEGYYNEQFF. For the CDR3, the DNA is TGCAGCGTTGATGAGGGTTATTACAATGAGCAGTTCTTC. The chain carries TRBV29-1 and TRBJ2-1; tentatively, D is TRBD2 (5 bases). CDR1 SQVTM and CDR2 ANQGSEA come from the germline V gene. The CDR3 is 13 amino acids. Trimming took 3 bases from V and 4 from J, leaving 10 bases between them.

This clonotype appeared many times. V is TRBV7-8 and J is TRBJ1-2; D unclear. V was cut by 6 bases and J by 8 bases, with 16 bases left in between. From germline, CDR1 is SGHVS and CDR2 FQNEAQ. The CDR3 covers 13 residues. For the CDR3, the DNA is TGTGCCAGCAGTCCCCGAATGGTGGGAGGCTACACCTTC. Amino acids: CASSPRMVGGYTF.

This clonotype came up many times. The chain recombines TRBV7-3 with TRBJ2-7; the match to TRBD1 covers 8 bases. The V segment lost 4 bases and the J segment 3 bases; nucleotides outside the gene matches: 8. The germline gives CDR1 SGHTA, CDR2 FQGTGA. The CDR3 consists of 15 residues. CDR3 nucleotide sequence: TGTGCCAGCAGCTCTTTGGGACAGGCCGGCTACGAGCAGTACTTC. The encoded protein is CASSSLGQAGYEQYF.

This chain connects TRBV6-2 or TRBV6-3 to TRBJ2-3; D uncertain. This CDR3 is 14 amino acids long. CDR1 is MNHEY, CDR2 SVGEGT, per germline. Trimming removed 6 bases at V and 2 bases at J, with 12 bases between. The chain's CDR3 is CASRRVFPTDTQYF. CDR3 DNA sequence: TGTGCCAGCAGACGGGTATTTCCCACAGATACGCAGTATTTT.

This rearrangement joins TRBV4-2 to TRBJ2-6; D is undetermined. The CDR3 spans 15 residues. V dropped 4 bases and J dropped 4 bases, with 11 bases sitting between them. Germline CDR1 reads LGHNA; CDR2 reads YNFKEQ. The CDR3 region is CASSRKLTGANVLTF. The DNA of the CDR3 is TGTGCCAGCAGCCGTAAACTGACAGGGGCCAACGTCCTGACTTTC.

The chain combines TRBV6-5 with TRBJ1-3, with unresolved D. Germline CDR1 reads MNHEY; CDR2 reads SVGAGI. V lost 0 bases to trimming and J lost 0 bases, with 15 bases between them. The CDR3 covers 18 residues. As DNA, the CDR3 is TGTGCCAGCAGTTACTCCCGAGCCGGGGAACGCTCTGGAAACACCATATATTTT. Its translation: CASSYSRAGERSGNTIYF.

In its sample, this clonotype was seen a few times. The CDR3 DNA sequence: TGCGCCAGCAGCCAAGGGGGGGGAGACTACTTGGCAGATACGCAGTATTTT. Its protein is CASSQGGGDYLADTQYF. This chain uses TRBV4-3 with TRBJ2-3, with 7 bases matching TRBD2. Germline lookup yields CDR1 LGHNA and CDR2 YSLEER. This CDR3 is 17 amino acids long. V was pared by 1 base and J by 4 bases, with 11 bases of the junction left unmatched.

A note on this clonotype: Mismatch with germline at one junction end may stem from a read error. The chain employs TRBV6-2 or TRBV6-3 and TRBJ1-6; possible D gene TRBD1, 5 bases. This CDR3 contains 11 residues. Looked up from germline, CDR1 is MNHEY and CDR2 is SVGEGT. The CDR3 coding sequence is TGTGCCACCTCCCCGGGGGACGCCCTATCCTTT. Protein product: CATSPGDALSF.

The chain recombines TRBV6-5 with TRBJ2-3; 9 bases are shared with TRBD2. The CDR3 spans 19 residues. CDR1 is MNHEY, CDR2 SVGAGI, per germline. Unmatched junction bases numbered 13, after V lost 2 bases and J lost 1 base. CDR3 in DNA: TGTGCCAGCAGTTACGGCTCTGGTGTAGCGGGGGCCGGCACAGATACGCAGTATTTT. Amino acids: CASSYGSGVAGAGTDTQYF.

This clonotype occurred a few times. The chain has TRBV7-2 and TRBJ2-7; tentative D call: TRBD2 (5 bases). Germline CDR1 is SGHTA and CDR2 is FQGNSA. This CDR3 is built from 14 residues. With 0 bases removed from V and 1 base from J, the gap between germline ends came to 7 bases. The CDR3, as DNA: TGTGCCAGCAGCTTAGCACCGGGGTCCTACGAGCAGTACGTC. Amino acid sequence: CASSLAPGSYEQYV.

V and J are TRBV5-1 and TRBJ1-4; D remains ambiguous. There are 15 residues in the CDR3. Germline loops: CDR1 SGHRS, CDR2 YFSETQ. Trimming stripped 2 bases from V and 5 bases from J, with 13 bases between. Here the CDR3 DNA reads TGCGCCAGCAGCTTCAGACCGCTGACAAATGAAAAACTGTTTTTT. Encoded protein: CASSFRPLTNEKLFF.

This clonotype came up a few times. This chain joins TRBV2 and TRBJ2-7; D gene ambiguous. There are 12 residues in the CDR3. V lost 7 bases and J 4 bases, leaving 11 bases between the germline ends. CDR1 and CDR2 (germline): SNHLY, FYNNEI. DNA for the CDR3: TGTGCCAGCACCTGGGCCCGATACGAGCAGTACTTC. Encoded protein: CASTWARYEQYF.

This chain uses TRBV7-8 with TRBJ1-6, with a tentative D call TRBD1 (6 bases). The V end lost 6 bases, the J end lost 0 bases, and 12 bases lay between the germline ends. The CDR3 totals 16 residues. Germline lookup yields CDR1 SGHVS and CDR2 FQNEAQ. The CDR3 nucleotides are TGTGCCAGCAGTTACAGGGAGAGCTCCTATAATTCACCCCTCCACTTT. The encoded protein is CASSYRESSYNSPLHF.

The chain recombines TRBV7-9 with TRBJ2-1; D may be TRBD2 (5 bases). The V end was cut by 5 bases, the J end by 7 bases, with 12 bases between. The CDR3 runs 13 residues. Per the germline V gene, CDR1 is SEHNR and CDR2 is FQNEAQ (reference sequence). The CDR3 DNA reads TGTGCCAGCAGCCCGACTAATTTGAATGAGCAGTTCTTC. It yields the protein CASSPTNLNEQFF.

This clonotype has a count of ten or more. The J gene is TRBJ2-7, the V gene TRBV2; the D is unclear. Trimming removed 4 bases at V and 0 bases at J, with 10 bases between. CDR1 and CDR2 (germline): SNHLY, FYNNEI. The CDR3 consists of 14 residues. The CDR3 DNA reads as TGTGCCAGCAGTGGGGTACTAAGCTCCTACGAGCAGTACGTC. It codes for CASSGVLSSYEQYV.

This clonotype was counted a few times. The rearrangement uses TRBV19 and TRBJ1-5; possible D gene TRBD1, 5 bases. The CDR3 has 12 amino acids. The germline V and J ends were trimmed by 9 bases and 9 bases, with 15 bases remaining between them. Germline V lookup: CDR1 LNHDA, CDR2 SQIVND (reference sequence). CDR3 sequence reads: CASGTGVGPQHF. The CDR3 DNA follows: TGTGCCAGCGGGACGGGCGTGGGGCCCCAGCATTTT.

J is TRBJ2-7 and V is TRBV28; D is possibly TRBD1 (8 bases). Per the germline V gene, CDR1 is MDHEN and CDR2 is SYDVKM. V was cut by 6 bases and J by 1 base, with 16 bases left in between. This CDR3 is built from 15 residues. The CDR3 DNA follows: TGTGCCAGCAGGGGAGGGACAGGCGCTTCCTACGAGCAGTACGTC. Its protein product is CASRGGTGASYEQYV.

This clonotype appeared many times. The V call is TRBV7-6, the J call TRBJ2-7; TRBD2 aligns across 10 bases. The germline CDR1 and CDR2 sequences are SGHVS and FNYEAQ. V shed 5 bases, J shed 1 base, and the junction held 5 bases outside the gene matches. This CDR3 spans 15 amino acids. The CDR3 DNA is TGTGCCAGCAGCCCGGGTAGCGGGGGGTCCTACGAGCAGTACGTC. Protein product: CASSPGSGGSYEQYV.

Many counts were recorded for this clonotype. The chain couples TRBV10-3 to TRBJ1-2; D ambiguous. V was cut by 6 bases and J by 8 bases, with 7 bases left in between. Germline V lookup: CDR1 ENHRY, CDR2 SYGVKD. The CDR3 sequence is 10 residues long. The CDR3 region has the DNA TGTGCCATCAGGGCGGGAGGCTACACCTTC. Translated, it gives CAIRAGGYTF.